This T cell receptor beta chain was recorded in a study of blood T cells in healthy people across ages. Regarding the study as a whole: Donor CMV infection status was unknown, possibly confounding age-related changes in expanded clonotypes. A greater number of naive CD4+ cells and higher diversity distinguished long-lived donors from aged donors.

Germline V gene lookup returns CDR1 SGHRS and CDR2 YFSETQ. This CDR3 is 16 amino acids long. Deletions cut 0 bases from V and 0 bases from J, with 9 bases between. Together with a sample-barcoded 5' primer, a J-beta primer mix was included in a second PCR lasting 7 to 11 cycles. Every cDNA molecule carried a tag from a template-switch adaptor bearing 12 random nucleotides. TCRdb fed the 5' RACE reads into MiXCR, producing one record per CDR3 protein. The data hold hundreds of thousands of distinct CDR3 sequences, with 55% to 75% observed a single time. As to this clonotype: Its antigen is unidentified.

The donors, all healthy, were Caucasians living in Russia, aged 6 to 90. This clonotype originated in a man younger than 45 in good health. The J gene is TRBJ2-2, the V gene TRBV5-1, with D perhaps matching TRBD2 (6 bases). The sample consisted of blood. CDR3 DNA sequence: TGCGCCAGCAGCTTGGAGCCGGGGGCGAACACCGGGGAGCTGTTTTTT. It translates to CASSLEPGANTGELFF. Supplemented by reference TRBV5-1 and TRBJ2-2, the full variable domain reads KAGVTQTPRYLIKTRGQQVTLSCSPISGHRSVSWYQQTPGQGLQFLFEYFSETQRNKGNFPGRFSGRQFSNSRSEMNVSTLELGDSALYLCASSLEPGANTGELFFGEGSRLTVL.